Described below is a single T cell receptor (beta chain) sequence and its context. The entry originates in a study of blood T cell repertoires in COVID-19. Across the whole study: Specimens from acute and convalescent COVID-19 originated in the United States, Italy and Spain. From T cells, B-cell-depleted T cells, or PBMCs came the material, which was cDNA or gDNA.

The germline gives CDR1 SGHRS, CDR2 YFSETQ. Trimming removed 1 base from V and 0 bases from J, with 13 bases in between. The CDR3 sequence is 16 residues long. Authors' data handling: Counts of nucleated cells, estimated from reference gene primer amplification, were obtained. Here immunoSEQ multiplex PCR was the method, and the copy in TCRdb shows in-frame clones only, minus some. V, J and clone size are taken as reported in that table, and D and trimming were inferred from the DNA itself. The sample lists about 58,000 clones, roughly 90% occurring once. The receptor was derived from a woman in her sixties or seventies with active COVID-19. The sequenced sample was peripheral blood. The rearrangement links TRBV5-1 to TRBJ2-5; D may be TRBD1 (7 bases). The CDR3 DNA reads TGCGCCAGCAGCTTGATGGGCAGGGGGGACCAAGAGACCCAGTACTTC. This encodes CASSLMGRGDQETQYF.